What follows are 9 T cell receptor beta chains derived from one specimen sequenced in a study of response to subunit inactivated influenza vaccine. Each CDR3 protein gets one entry after TCRdb re-called the RT-PCR reads with MiXCR. Here the sample spans hundreds of thousands of distinct CDR3 sequences, over 11% being singletons. This specimen was PBMCs from blood, taken 14 days before vaccination. Receptor source: a man aged 45-60 years who received an inactivated influenza vaccine.

This clonotype was detected ten times or more. The chain recombines TRBV12-3 or TRBV12-4 with TRBJ2-7; a weak D match, TRBD1 (6 bases). The CDR3 covers 14 residues. V lost 8 bases, J lost 2 bases, and 16 bases lay in between. CDR3 region: CASSPPGHTYEQYF. The CDR3 DNA sequence: TGTGCCAGCTCCCCACCGGGACACACCTACGAGCAGTACTTC.

The chain links TRBV7-2 to TRBJ2-1; 8 bases are a match to TRBD2. Germline trimming cut 5 bases from V and 4 bases from J; bases unmatched to any gene: 13. Germline values: CDR1 SGHTA, CDR2 FQGNSA. This CDR3 has 17 amino acids. DNA of the CDR3: TGTGCCAGCAGCATAGGGAGGAGACTAGCGAAATACAATGAGCAGTTCTTC. Protein sequence: CASSIGRRLAKYNEQFF.

The table lists this clonotype with a few counts. The V gene is TRBV20-1, the J gene TRBJ1-2, with a weak D call TRBD1 (5 bases). The CDR3 totals 15 residues. Trimming took off 6 bases at V and 4 bases at J, with 21 bases between the two ends. Germline CDR1 DFQATT, CDR2 SNEGSKA (reference sequence). In DNA form, the CDR3 reads TGCAGTGCCCTCTCCGGGGGACGTACCACCTATGGCTACACCTTC. This codes for CSALSGGRTTYGYTF.

V is TRBV27 and J is TRBJ1-3; tentatively, D is TRBD1 (6 bases). Germline assignment: CDR1 MNHEY and CDR2 SMNVEV (reference sequence). V lost 7 bases and J lost 1, with 14 bases in between. CDR3 length: 15 residues. CDR3 DNA sequence: TGTGCCAGCAAGATACAGGGTGGTTCTGGAAACACCATATATTTT. Its protein product is CASKIQGGSGNTIYF.

The genes are TRBV10-3 and TRBJ2-1, with D perhaps TRBD2 (6 bases). The CDR3 extends over 15 amino acids. Germline CDR1 and CDR2: ENHRY and SYGVKD. Trimming stripped 4 bases from V and 0 bases from J, with 10 bases between. CDR3 in amino acids: CAISALATSYNEQFF. The DNA for the CDR3 is TGTGCCATCAGTGCTCTAGCGACCTCCTACAATGAGCAGTTCTTC.

This clonotype has a handful of counts. The gene calls are TRBV6-5 and TRBJ2-1; the match to TRBD1 covers 7 bases. Trimming cost V 0 bases and J 9 bases; bases outside gene matches: 5. The CDR3 covers 14 residues. CDR1 is MNHEY, CDR2 SVGAGI, per germline. CDR3 protein: CASSYSRGQGEQFF. DNA for the CDR3: TGTGCCAGCAGTTACTCGAGGGGGCAGGGTGAGCAGTTCTTC.

This clonotype appeared a few times. The chain combines TRBV7-9 with TRBJ1-2, with D possibly being TRBD1 (5 bases). Between the trimmed V and J ends, which lost 4 bases and 4 bases, there was a span of 16 bases. Germline loops: CDR1 SEHNR, CDR2 FQNEAQ (reference sequence). The CDR3 is made up of 15 amino acids. The CDR3, as DNA: TGTGCCAGCAGCTCAGAGATCGCAGGGAGCTATGGCTACACCTTC. Protein product: CASSSEIAGSYGYTF. The variable domain in full, completed from reference TRBV7-9 and TRBJ1-2, reads DTGVSQNPRHKITKRGQNVTFRCDPISEHNRLYWYRQTLGQGPEFLTYFQNEAQLEKSRLLSDRFSAERPKGSFSTLEIQRTEQGDSAMYLCASSSEIAGSYGYTFGSGTRLTVV.

This clonotype appeared a few times. The V and J genes are TRBV19 and TRBJ1-4; D not certain. This CDR3 contains 14 residues. Germline V gene data show CDR1 as LNHDA and CDR2 as SQIVND (reference sequence). Between the trimmed V and J ends, which lost 10 bases and 4 bases, there was a span of 16 bases. CDR3 in amino acids: CANRTESNNEKLFF. CDR3 nucleotides: TGTGCCAATCGAACGGAGTCCAATAATGAAAAACTGTTTTTT.

Many counts were recorded for this clonotype. V gene TRBV30 combines with J gene TRBJ2-3; a weak D match, TRBD2 (5 bases). The CDR3 extends over 13 amino acids. Germline V gene lookup returns CDR1 GTSNPN and CDR2 SVGIG (reference sequence). Between the trimmed V and J ends, which lost 5 bases and 4 bases, there was a span of 13 bases. CDR3 protein: CAWSAGGPDTQYF. Written as DNA, the CDR3 is TGTGCCTGGTCCGCGGGTGGCCCAGATACGCAGTATTTT.